The clone carrying this T cell receptor beta chain showed up just once. This specimen comes from a study of PD-L1 blockade in urothelial cancer. TCRdb's table, derived via immunoSEQ multiplex PCR, lists solely in-frame clones and lacks some. This sample has about 73,000 clones, with about 89% found just once. Germline assignment: CDR1 KGHSH and CDR2 LQKENI. This CDR3 contains 15 residues. V lost 3 bases, J lost 5 bases, and 6 bases stayed unmatched. Source: PBMCs, taken around atezolizumab (anti-PD-L1) treatment. The chain employs TRBV18 and TRBJ1-1; 10 bases agree with TRBD1. The receptor was derived from a man aged 60-69 years with urothelial cancer. CDR3 nucleotide sequence: TGTGCCAGCTCACCGTCGGGACAGGGGCTGACTGAAGCTTTCTTT. Translating it yields CASSPSGQGLTEAFF.